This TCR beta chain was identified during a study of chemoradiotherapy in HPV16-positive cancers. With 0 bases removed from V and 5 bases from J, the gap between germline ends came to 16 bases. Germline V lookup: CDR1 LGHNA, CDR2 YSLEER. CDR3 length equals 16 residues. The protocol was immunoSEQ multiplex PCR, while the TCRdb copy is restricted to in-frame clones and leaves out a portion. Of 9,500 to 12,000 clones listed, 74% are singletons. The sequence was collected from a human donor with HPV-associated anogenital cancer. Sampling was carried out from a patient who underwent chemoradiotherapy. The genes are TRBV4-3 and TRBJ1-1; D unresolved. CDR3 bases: TGCGCCAGCAGCCAAGAAGGCGGGAGGGAAGGGACTGAAGCTTTCTTT. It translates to CASSQEGGREGTEAFF.